These 22 T cell receptor beta chains came from one sample sequenced in a study of PD-L1 blockade in urothelial cancer. Time point noted: pretreatment peripheral blood. Clones were read by immunoSEQ multiplex PCR, and TCRdb kept only the in-frame ones, dropping some. The sample records some 120,000 clones, approximately 84% being singletons. Material: PBMCs, obtained around atezolizumab (anti-PD-L1) treatment. The origin of the receptors is a man aged 50 or older with urothelial cancer.

The V and J genes are TRBV28 and TRBJ2-7; tentatively, D is TRBD1 (5 bases). Germline CDR1 is MDHEN and CDR2 is SYDVKM. V was trimmed by 7 bases and J by 0 bases, leaving 16 bases between them. The CDR3 has 15 amino acids. CDR3 loop: CASTVGHVISYEQYF. CDR3 nucleotide sequence: TGTGCCAGCACCGTAGGACACGTAATCTCCTACGAGCAGTACTTC.

This clone appeared once. This sequence joins TRBV18 and TRBJ2-5; a possible D gene is TRBD1 (5 bases). V lost 1 base, J lost 4 bases, and 13 bases lay in between. The CDR3 runs 15 residues. The V gene's germline CDR1 is KGHSH and CDR2 LQKENI. CDR3 DNA sequence: TGTGCCAGCTCACCACAAGAAGGGGTTGGAGAGACCCAGTACTTC. As protein: CASSPQEGVGETQYF.

This clone was seen a single time. This chain uses TRBV6-1 with TRBJ2-4, with TRBD2 matching 13 bases. CDR1 is MNHNS and CDR2 is SASEGT in the germline V gene. The V and J ends lost 7 bases and 8 bases, in that order; junction bases with no gene match: 5. This CDR3 is 14 amino acids long. The chain's CDR3 is CASKRTSGRDIQYF. CDR3 nucleotide sequence: TGTGCCAGCAAACGGACTAGCGGGAGAGACATTCAGTACTTC.

The chain has TRBV29-1 and TRBJ1-2; 10 nucleotides match TRBD1. CDR1 is SQVTM and CDR2 is ANQGSEA in the germline V gene. CDR3 length: 15 residues. V was pared by 3 bases and J by 4 bases, with 8 bases of the junction left unmatched. CDR3 nucleotides: TGCAGCGTTGACCGAGACAGGGGGCCGGCCTATGGCTACACCTTC. Protein sequence: CSVDRDRGPAYGYTF.

CDR3 DNA: TGTGCCAGCAGCTCGATGAGCGGGAGCCGGGAGACCCAGTACTTC. Translated, it gives CASSSMSGSRETQYF. This chain joins TRBV5-4 and TRBJ2-5; 8 positions agree with TRBD2. CDR1 and CDR2 from the germline V gene are SGHNT and YYREEE (reference sequence). The CDR3 is 15 residues long. V shed 3 bases, J shed 5 bases, and the junction held 9 bases outside the gene matches.

The chain uses TRBV7-6 and TRBJ2-3; D is uncertain. V was shortened by 2 bases and J by 1 base, with 16 bases between the two germline ends. Germline-derived CDR1 and CDR2 are SGHVS and FNYEAQ. This CDR3 is 17 amino acids long. CDR3 bases: TGTGCCAGCAGCTTAATTCCCCTTGGGCAGGGCACAGATACGCAGTATTTT. It translates to CASSLIPLGQGTDTQYF.

The CDR3 here is CASRSPPSPLHF. CDR3 coding DNA: TGTGCCAGTAGGAGCCCCCCATCACCCCTCCACTTT. The rearrangement uses TRBV19 and TRBJ1-6, with D uncertain. V was cut by 6 bases and J by 10 bases, with 10 bases left in between. From germline, CDR1 is LNHDA and CDR2 SQIVND (reference sequence). The CDR3 extends over 12 amino acids.

The chain carries TRBV28 and TRBJ2-1; the match to TRBD2 covers 11 bases. CDR1 MDHEN and CDR2 SYDVKM come from the germline V gene. The junction had 13 bases not matched to a gene; V was cut back by 8 bases and J by 7 bases. The CDR3 extends over 16 amino acids. CDR3 amino acids: CASPPTSGIWRNEQFF. CDR3 DNA sequence: TGTGCCAGCCCCCCGACTAGCGGGATTTGGAGGAATGAGCAGTTCTTC.

This clone was observed a single time. The gene calls are TRBV5-1 and TRBJ1-1; tentatively, D is TRBD1 (5 bases). The V gene's germline CDR1 is SGHRS and CDR2 YFSETQ. Trimming removed 6 bases from V and 7 bases from J, with 19 bases in between. This CDR3 has 14 amino acids. The CDR3 bases are TGCGCCAGCAAAAGGGGAGGGCCAGAGGATGAAGCTTTCTTT. Its translation: CASKRGGPEDEAFF.

This clone was seen a handful of times. V and J are TRBV28 and TRBJ2-4, with 11 bases identical to TRBD1. V trimming: 6 bases; J trimming: 5 bases; junction bases outside the gene matches: 3. Germline values: CDR1 MDHEN, CDR2 SYDVKM. CDR3 length equals 14 residues. The CDR3 is CASRGTGGENIQYF. Here the CDR3 DNA reads TGTGCCAGCAGGGGGACAGGGGGAGAAAACATTCAGTACTTC. The full variable domain, with the rest looked up from reference TRBV28 and TRBJ2-4, is DVKVTQSSRYLVKRTGEKVFLECVQDMDHENMFWYRQDPGLGLRLIYFSYDVKMKEKGDIPEGYSVSREKKERFSLILESASTNQTSMYLCASRGTGGENIQYFGAGTRLSVL.

The genes are TRBV4-1 and TRBJ2-1, with 9 bases fitting TRBD2. This CDR3 is built from 16 residues. Germline V gives CDR1 MGHRA, CDR2 YSYEKL. After removal of 4 bases from V and 7 bases from J, the junction contained 11 bases not matched to a gene. In DNA, the CDR3 is TGCGCCAGCAGCCCTCGTCTGCTAGCGGGATTGAATGAGCAGTTCTTC. Protein sequence: CASSPRLLAGLNEQFF.

The CDR3 spells CASSFHGGEKLFF. CDR3 sequence (DNA): TGTGCCAGCAGCTTCCACGGGGGGGAAAAACTGTTTTTT. The rearrangement links TRBV7-9 to TRBJ1-4; possible D gene TRBD1, 5 bases. The CDR3 runs 13 residues. Trimming left V 3 bases short and J 8 bases short, with 10 bases between. Germline values: CDR1 SEHNR, CDR2 FQNEAQ (reference sequence).

This clone has more than one count but fewer than ten. The chain recombines TRBV4-1 with TRBJ2-1, with 8 bases that match TRBD2. Germline V gene sequence: CDR1 MGHRA, CDR2 YSYEKL. The V and J ends lost 3 bases and 14 bases, in that order; junction bases with no gene match: 12. The CDR3 covers 14 residues. Here the CDR3 reads CASSHLSREGREFF. DNA for the CDR3: TGCGCCAGCAGCCATCTAAGCCGGGAGGGCCGGGAGTTCTTC.

The chain is built from TRBV9 and TRBJ1-3; D is unclear. CDR1 SGDLS and CDR2 YYNGEE come from the germline V gene. V dropped 4 bases and J dropped 1 base, with 12 bases sitting between them. This CDR3 region has 15 residues. This CDR3 is CASSKNQLSGNTIYF. The CDR3 DNA reads as TGTGCCAGCAGCAAAAACCAGTTATCTGGAAACACCATATATTTT.

The rearrangement joins TRBV19 to TRBJ2-6; perhaps TRBD1 as D (5 bases). The V gene's germline CDR1 is LNHDA and CDR2 SQIVND (reference sequence). V lost 7 bases and J 2 bases, leaving 9 bases between the germline ends. This CDR3 comprises 14 residues. The CDR3 region has the DNA TGTGCCAGTATTCCCAGGGCTGGGGCCAACGTCCTGACTTTC. As protein: CASIPRAGANVLTF. Filled out from reference TRBV19 and TRBJ2-6, the complete variable domain reads DGGITQSPKYLFRKEGQNVTLSCEQNLNHDAMYWYRQDPGQGLRLIYYSQIVNDFQKGDIAEGYSVSREKKESFPLTVTSAQKNPTAFYLCASIPRAGANVLTFGAGSRLTVL.

The chain employs TRBV5-1 and TRBJ1-2; D unclear. V was pared by 4 bases and J by 0 bases, with 10 bases between. Germline V gene data show CDR1 as SGHRS and CDR2 as YFSETQ. The CDR3 has 14 residues. CDR3 residues: CASSTGGANYGYTF. In DNA, the CDR3 is TGCGCCAGCAGCACCGGCGGGGCTAACTATGGCTACACCTTC.

Comments on this clone: One junction end disagrees with the germline gene, perhaps due to a read error. J is TRBJ2-2 and V is TRBV7-7, with D hard to call. CDR1 is SSHAT, CDR2 FNYEAQ, per germline (reference sequence). The CDR3 has 12 amino acids. The CDR3 here is CASSLNTGELFF. The DNA of the CDR3 is TGTGCTAGCAGCCTCAACACCGGGGAGCTGTTTTTT. Variable domain in full (rest from reference TRBV7-7 and TRBJ2-2): GAGVSQSPRYKVTKRGQDVTLRCDPISSHATLYWYQQALGQGPEFLTYFNYEAQPDKSGLPSDRFSAERPEGSISTLTIQRTEQRDSAMYRCASSLNTGELFFGEGSRLTVL.

This clone came up a few times. V is TRBV18 and J is TRBJ2-5, with 7 bases fitting TRBD1. The CDR3 contains 16 residues. V lost 3 bases to trimming and J lost 1 base; unmatched junction nucleotides: 8. Germline-derived CDR1 and CDR2 are KGHSH and LQKENI. The CDR3 nucleotides are TGTGCCAGCTCACCCAGCAGAGGGGGCGTCCAAGAGACCCAGTACTTC. This codes for CASSPSRGGVQETQYF.

This chain joins TRBV7-9 and TRBJ1-2; 9 bases are a match to TRBD1. In germline, CDR1 is SEHNR, CDR2 FQNEAQ (reference sequence). With 5 bases clipped from V and 8 bases from J, the junction kept 9 bases outside the gene matches. The CDR3 extends over 14 amino acids. CDR3 sequence: CASSKGTGTGGYTF. CDR3 coding DNA: TGTGCCAGCAGCAAAGGGACAGGGACGGGCGGCTACACCTTC.

This clone was detected only once. The chain is built from TRBV6-5 and TRBJ1-2, with no clear D. The CDR3 is 13 amino acids. Germline CDR1 MNHEY, CDR2 SVGAGI. The ends were cut back, 3 bases at V and 4 bases at J, with 9 bases in the middle. The chain's CDR3 is CASSYGPLYGYTF. The CDR3 DNA follows: TGTGCCAGCAGTTATGGCCCTCTCTATGGCTACACCTTC.

V gene TRBV6-5 combines with J gene TRBJ1-2; a possible D gene is TRBD1 (5 bases). CDR3 size: 14 residues. V shed 0 bases and J shed 6 bases, with 11 bases lying between them. Looked up from germline, CDR1 is MNHEY and CDR2 is SVGAGI. CDR3 in DNA: TGTGCCAGCAGTTACTCGATAATAGGGGATGGCTACACCTTC. Translating gives CASSYSIIGDGYTF.

The genes are TRBV5-1 and TRBJ2-5; TRBD1 aligns across 11 bases. Per the germline V gene, CDR1 is SGHRS and CDR2 is YFSETQ. The CDR3 runs to 15 residues. After removal of 3 bases from V and 5 bases from J, the junction contained 6 bases not matched to a gene. For the CDR3, the DNA is TGCGCCAGCAGCTGGACAGGGGGCGCTGGGGAGACCCAGTACTTC. As protein: CASSWTGGAGETQYF.